This T cell receptor (beta chain) was identified in a study of shared clonotypes between healthy human individuals. This CDR3 is 14 amino acids long. From germline, CDR1 is MGHDK and CDR2 SYGVNS. Trimming cost V 3 bases and J 5 bases, with 10 bases left between them. Method: immunoSEQ multiplex PCR; TCRdb's copy keeps in-frame clones and lacks some. This table has around 200,000 clones, 65% to 80% appearing once. The V and J genes are TRBV25-1 and TRBJ2-2; a possible D gene is TRBD2 (6 bases). The sequenced sample was memory CD4+ T cells sorted from blood. Subset: CD45RA-negative fraction. The source is a man aged 25 to 40 in good health. The CDR3, as DNA: TGTGCCAGCAGTGACAGTGGGGGGACCGGGGAGCTGTTTTTT. Amino acids: CASSDSGGTGELFF.